The T cell receptor beta chain described here comes from a study of CD8+CD57+ T cells in acquired aplastic anemia. Previously, flow cytometry had revealed CD8+CD57+ cell expansion in the patients chosen for sequencing. Patients uniformly had severe acquired aplastic anemia. Worth noting for this clonotype: The target antigen is unknown.

General observations from the study: Roughly 30 sequences, all CD8+ CDR3, were shared between patients and controls.

The template for TCR beta VDJ and CDR3 sequence profiling was genomic DNA. TCRdb re-analysed the reads in MiXCR, keeping a single row per CDR3 protein. There are around 130,000 distinct CDR3 sequences in the sample; approximately 61% occur only once, and around 29% lies in the top ten. The sequence derives from a human donor with aplastic anemia. Material for sequencing was sorted CD4+, CD8+, or CD8+CD57+ T cells (not recorded which) from PBMCs.

CDR3 nucleotide sequence: TGTGCCATCAGTCATTTATCAGGTGTCATGAACACTGAAGCTTTCTTT. Encoded protein: CAISHLSGVMNTEAFF. This chain links TRBV10-3 with TRBJ1-1; D ambiguous. V was shortened by 5 bases and J by 0 bases, with 16 bases between the two germline ends. This CDR3 has 16 amino acids. CDR1 is ENHRY and CDR2 is SYGVKD in the germline V gene.